These T cell receptor beta chains were read from a single sample in a study of radiation and T cells in renal cell carcinoma. The data were produced by immunoSEQ multiplex PCR, yet TCRdb's version contains in-frame clones alone and is incomplete. The table records under 200,000 clones, approximately 90% of them present only once. Here the sequenced sample was blood, taken from a patient whose treatment included radiotherapy and nephrectomy. All receptors come from a woman aged 45 to 65 with renal cell carcinoma. The CDR3 runs from the conserved cysteine through the conserved F or W. The order of the fields is D gene, V gene, J gene, clone size, CDR3 DNA, CDR3 protein. The D gene is left open where the match is weak. Expanded clones get a size class; other rows say once, few or many, or leave the size out.

TRBD2	TRBV5-1	TRBJ2-1	NA	TGCGCCAGCAGCTTGGCTTCCGGGTGGCTAGCGGGTAATGAGCAGTTCTTC	CASSLASGWLAGNEQFF
NA	TRBV5-8	TRBJ1-5	NA	TGTGCCAGCAGGGGAAGCAATCAGCCCCAGCATTTT	CASRGSNQPQHF
TRBD1	TRBV19	TRBJ2-1	NA	TGTGCCAGTAGTGCCGGGACAGGGAGAAACAATGAGCAGTTCTTC	CASSAGTGRNNEQFF
TRBD1	TRBV5-1	TRBJ1-4	NA	TGCGCCAGCAGCTCAGGGGGCGCGGAAAAACTGTTTTTT	CASSSGGAEKLFF
TRBD1	TRBV7-3	TRBJ2-5	NA	TGTGCCAGCAGCTTAGGGGACAGGGATAGAGAGACCCAGTACTTC	CASSLGDRDRETQYF
NA	TRBV21-1	TRBJ1-1	NA	TGTGCCAGCGGTGGGTCTTCAGGGGGCCGGACTGAAGCTTTCTTT	CASGGSSGGRTEAFF
NA	TRBV9	TRBJ1-6	NA	TGTGCCAGCAGCGTAGGTGGAAGGGCGGATTCACCCCTCCACTTT	CASSVGGRADSPLHF
TRBD2	TRBV13	TRBJ2-3	NA	TGTGCCAGCAGCCCTGGACTAGCCCCAGATACGCAGTATTTT	CASSPGLAPDTQYF
NA	TRBV14	TRBJ1-1	NA	TGTGCCAGCAGTCGACACCTGAACACTGAAGCTTTCTTT	CASSRHLNTEAFF
NA	TRBV6-6	TRBJ2-3	NA	TGTGCCAGCAGTCTCCGGGACCCGGAGGCGGATACGCAGTATTTT	CASSLRDPEADTQYF
NA	TRBV5-1	TRBJ2-1	NA	TGCGCCAGCAGCCCCGGTGCAAACAATGAGCAGTTCTTC	CASSPGANNEQFF
NA	TRBV15	TRBJ1-2	NA	TGTGCCACCAGCAGAGATTTAGTGGAGGGCTACACCTTC	CATSRDLVEGYTF
NA	TRBV5-1	TRBJ1-4	NA	TGCGCCAGCAGCTTGTCTGGCAGCCATGCAACTAATGAAAAACTGTTTTTT	CASSLSGSHATNEKLFF
NA	TRBV29-1	TRBJ2-3	once	TGCAGCGTTGAGGCAGCAGATACGCAGTATTTT	CSVEAADTQYF